A single sample is the source of the 32 T cell receptor beta chains below, sequenced in a study of blood T cell repertoires in COVID-19 (dated by TCRdb to about 2020). Libraries came from the immunoSEQ multiplex PCR assay. TCRdb limited this immuneACCESS table to in-frame rearrangements with V and J called. A share of clones is missing; checked studies link under half to unresolved V genes, and the rest is unexplained. This sample gives approximately 12,000 clones in total; 90% of them show up just once. The leading ten clones occupy approximately 14% of the sample. The sample comprised peripheral blood. The receptors were sampled from a man aged 65 to 85 with active COVID-19.

CDR3 nucleotides: TGTGCCAGCAGCCCCTCGGGGGGGTCCTACAATGAGCAGTTCTTC. Its protein product is CASSPSGGSYNEQFF. The gene calls are TRBV7-9 and TRBJ2-1; 8 bases agree with TRBD2. The germline V gene has CDR1 SEHNR and CDR2 FQNEAQ (reference sequence). V dropped 5 bases and J dropped 1; count of bases not matched to a gene: 4. The CDR3 is made up of 15 amino acids.

The chain couples TRBV14 to TRBJ1-1, with D possibly TRBD1 on 6 matching bases. The CDR3 contains 13 residues. CDR1 and CDR2 from the germline V gene are SGHDN and FVKESK. The ends were cut back, 5 bases at V and 4 bases at J, with 11 bases in the middle. The CDR3: CASSNRVATEAFF. The CDR3 DNA sequence: TGTGCCAGCAGCAACAGGGTGGCCACTGAAGCTTTCTTT. Filled out from reference TRBV14 and TRBJ1-1, the complete variable domain reads EAGVTQFPSHSVIEKGQTVTLRCDPISGHDNLYWYRRVMGKEIKFLLHFVKESKQDESGMPNNRFLAERTGGTYSTLKVQPAELEDSGVYFCASSNRVATEAFFGQGTRLTVV.

This clone was seen only once. V is TRBV3-1 (or the pseudogene TRBV3-2) and J is TRBJ1-3, with TRBD1 identical over 7 bases. The J segment lost 4 bases and the V segment lost 3 bases, leaving 12 bases of the junction unmatched. CDR1 and CDR2 from the germline V gene are LGHDT and YNNKEL (reference sequence). This CDR3 is 17 amino acids long. The CDR3 sequence: CASSHGTGTVSGNTIYF. CDR3 nucleotide sequence: TGTGCCAGCAGCCATGGTACCGGGACAGTGTCAGGAAACACCATATATTTT.

This rearrangement joins TRBV19 to TRBJ1-1, with D possibly TRBD1 on 6 matching bases. The CDR3 runs 13 residues. Deletions cut 8 bases from V and 1 base from J, with 11 bases between. Germline V gives CDR1 LNHDA, CDR2 SQIVND (reference sequence). CDR3 region: CASCYRENTEAFF. DNA for the CDR3: TGTGCCAGTTGCTACAGGGAGAACACTGAAGCTTTCTTT.

This chain joins TRBV5-1 and TRBJ1-2; possibly TRBD1 for D (6 bases). The CDR3 consists of 14 residues. CDR1 SGHRS and CDR2 YFSETQ come from the germline V gene. The ends were cut back, 4 bases at V and 4 bases at J, with 14 bases in the middle. The CDR3 here is CASSAQGGAYGYTF. For the CDR3, the DNA is TGCGCCAGCAGCGCACAGGGTGGGGCCTATGGCTACACCTTC. The full variable domain, completed using reference TRBV5-1 and TRBJ1-2, is KAGVTQTPRYLIKTRGQQVTLSCSPISGHRSVSWYQQTPGQGLQFLFEYFSETQRNKGNFPGRFSGRQFSNSRSEMNVSTLELGDSALYLCASSAQGGAYGYTFGSGTRLTVV.

The rearrangement links TRBV4-2 to TRBJ2-3; 7 nucleotides match TRBD2. Germline values: CDR1 LGHNA, CDR2 YNFKEQ. The CDR3 runs to 15 residues. V was pared by 4 bases and J by 4 bases, with 8 bases of the junction left unmatched. The DNA of the CDR3 is TGTGCCAGCAGCCGCGGGGCGGGGGAAGCAGATACGCAGTATTTT. Encoded protein: CASSRGAGEADTQYF.

J is TRBJ2-3 and V is TRBV6-2 or TRBV6-3, with 7 bases matching TRBD1. The CDR3 sequence is 14 residues long. V lost 8 bases to trimming and J lost 2 bases; unmatched junction nucleotides: 7. Germline assignment: CDR1 MNHEY and CDR2 SVGEGT. CDR3 sequence: CASCRDRYTDTQYF. CDR3 nucleotide sequence: TGTGCCAGCTGCCGGGACAGATACACAGATACGCAGTATTTT.

This sequence joins TRBV12-3 or TRBV12-4 and TRBJ2-2; D might be TRBD1 (5 bases). V lost 5 bases, J lost 9 bases, and 13 bases lay in between. The CDR3 loop spans 13 amino acids. This CDR3 is CASSPRAARELFF. The CDR3 DNA follows: TGTGCCAGCAGTCCCAGGGCCGCGCGGGAGCTGTTTTTT.

This clone was seen a single time. The chain couples TRBV27 to TRBJ2-1; tentative D call: TRBD2 (6 bases). Looked up from germline, CDR1 is MNHEY and CDR2 is SMNVEV (reference sequence). Between the trimmed V and J ends, which lost 3 bases and 8 bases, there was a span of 14 bases. CDR3 length equals 14 residues. The CDR3 loop reads CASSFYGSFHEQFF. The CDR3 nucleotides read TGTGCCAGCAGTTTTTACGGGAGTTTCCATGAGCAGTTCTTC.

The genes are TRBV2 and TRBJ2-5, with TRBD2 matching 13 bases. Looked up from germline, CDR1 is SNHLY and CDR2 is FYNNEI. CDR3 size: 13 residues. The V segment lost 8 bases and the J segment 5 bases; nucleotides outside the gene matches: 2. The CDR3 sequence is CASQLAGGETQYF. CDR3 nucleotide sequence: TGTGCCAGCCAACTAGCGGGGGGGGAGACCCAGTACTTC.

The rearrangement links TRBV30 to TRBJ2-6; D may be TRBD1 (6 bases). The germline V gene encodes CDR1 GTSNPN and CDR2 SVGIG (reference sequence). The germline V and J ends were trimmed by 0 bases and 0 bases, with 12 bases remaining between them. The CDR3 extends over 17 amino acids. CDR3 protein: CAWSVQGLGSGANVLTF. The CDR3 DNA reads as TGTGCCTGGAGTGTTCAGGGGCTAGGCTCTGGGGCCAACGTCCTGACTTTC.

This chain joins TRBV5-4 and TRBJ2-5; TRBD2 agrees at 8 bases. V gave up 4 bases and J gave up 2 bases; unmatched junction bases: 10. The CDR3 contains 16 residues. Germline CDR1 SGHNT, CDR2 YYREEE (reference sequence). This chain's CDR3 is CASSLEPGGRQETQYF. The CDR3 DNA reads as TGTGCCAGCAGCCTTGAACCGGGGGGGCGGCAAGAGACCCAGTACTTC.

This chain uses TRBV3-1 (or the pseudogene TRBV3-2) with TRBJ2-7, with a tentative D call TRBD1 (6 bases). V shed 3 bases and J shed 0 bases, with 12 bases lying between them. Per germline, CDR1 LGHDT and CDR2 YNNKEL (reference sequence). The CDR3 sequence is 15 residues long. The CDR3, as DNA: TGTGCCAGCAGCCACCCACGGGACACCTCCTACGAGCAGTACTTC. Translated: CASSHPRDTSYEQYF.

The CDR3 nucleotides are TGTGCCAGTAGTACATCGACAGGTCCCAAAGGCTACACCTTC. Its protein product is CASSTSTGPKGYTF. The J gene is TRBJ1-2, the V gene TRBV19; TRBD1 might be the D (6 bases). CDR3 size: 14 residues. From germline, CDR1 is LNHDA and CDR2 SQIVND (reference sequence). V was pared by 4 bases and J by 8 bases, with 17 bases between.

The chain is built from TRBV29-1 and TRBJ2-7; 15 bases map to TRBD2. Trimming cost V 4 bases and J 5 bases; bases outside gene matches: 9. CDR3 length: 16 amino acids. Germline V gene sequence: CDR1 SQVTM, CDR2 ANQGSEA. The CDR3 spells CSVAGLAGGVRNEQYF. The CDR3 nucleotides read TGCAGCGTTGCCGGACTAGCGGGAGGGGTGAGAAACGAGCAGTACTTC.

The chain combines TRBV11-2 with TRBJ2-5, with 7 nucleotides matching TRBD2. The CDR3 totals 14 residues. V was clipped by 6 bases and J by 5 bases; unmatched bases: 9. Looked up from germline, CDR1 is SGHAT and CDR2 is FQNNGV. CDR3 loop: CASSLSGLEETQYF. The CDR3 nucleotides are TGTGCCAGCAGTCTTAGCGGGCTTGAGGAGACCCAGTACTTC.

This clone is a singleton in its sample. The V call is TRBV20-1, the J call TRBJ1-2; 8 positions match TRBD1. CDR3 size: 11 residues. In germline, CDR1 is DFQATT, CDR2 SNEGSKA (reference sequence). J lost 5 bases, V lost 5 bases, and 1 base had no gene match. The CDR3 nucleotides read TGCAGTGCTGGACAGGGATATGGCTACACCTTC. Its protein product is CSAGQGYGYTF.

This clone showed up just a few times. The rearrangement uses TRBV5-6 and TRBJ2-7, with 7 bases identical to TRBD1. V dropped 4 bases and J dropped 2; count of bases not matched to a gene: 6. This CDR3 contains 14 residues. CDR1 and CDR2 from the germline V gene are SGHDT and YYEEEE. CDR3 loop: CASSQQGRTYEQYF. The CDR3 coding sequence is TGTGCCAGCAGCCAACAGGGGCGCACCTACGAGCAGTACTTC.

The V and J genes are TRBV27 and TRBJ1-4; D may be TRBD1 (6 bases). The CDR3 length is 15 residues. The V gene lost 5 bases and the J gene lost 8 bases, with 18 bases spanning the gap. Germline-derived CDR1 and CDR2 are MNHEY and SMNVEV (reference sequence). The CDR3 DNA reads as TGTGCCAGCAGTCCAGGACAGAGCCGGTTGGAAAAACTGTTTTTT. It is translated as CASSPGQSRLEKLFF.

This chain connects TRBV18 to TRBJ1-6; TRBD1 matches at 11 bases. This CDR3 region has 16 residues. J was trimmed by 8 bases and V by 3 bases; bases with no gene match: 6. Germline loops: CDR1 KGHSH, CDR2 LQKENI. The CDR3 is CASSPGGQGAHSPLHF. CDR3 DNA: TGTGCCAGCTCACCGGGTGGACAGGGGGCTCATTCACCCCTCCACTTT.

In this sample, this clone turned up once. The genes are TRBV29-1 and TRBJ1-4; TRBD1 might be the D (5 bases). Germline CDR1 is SQVTM and CDR2 is ANQGSEA. Trimming took off 5 bases at V and 8 bases at J, with 12 bases between the two ends. The CDR3 runs 12 residues. DNA for the CDR3: TGCAGCGTTCTTCAGGGTGGCGAAAAACTGTTTTTT. Amino acid sequence: CSVLQGGEKLFF. Complete variable domain (other parts from reference TRBV29-1 and TRBJ1-4): SAVISQKPSRDICQRGTSLTIQCQVDSQVTMMFWYRQQPGQSLTLIATANQGSEATYESGFVIDKFPISRPNLTFSTLTVSNMSPEDSSIYLCSVLQGGEKLFFGSGTQLSVL.

The chain carries TRBV6-2 or TRBV6-3 and TRBJ2-3; a weak D match, TRBD2 (5 bases). Trimming took 0 bases from V and 2 from J, leaving 12 bases between them. Germline V lookup: CDR1 MNHEY, CDR2 SVGEGT. The CDR3 is 16 amino acids. The CDR3 is CASSYSGSGNTDTQYF. DNA of the CDR3: TGTGCCAGCAGTTACTCGGGGAGTGGCAACACAGATACGCAGTATTTT.

This clone came up once. This chain connects TRBV5-4 to TRBJ1-3; TRBD1 might be the D (5 bases). There are 16 residues in the CDR3. Germline lookup yields CDR1 SGHNT and CDR2 YYREEE (reference sequence). V lost 2 bases and J lost 0, with 12 bases in between. The CDR3 loop reads CASSFSLGGSGNTIYF. DNA of the CDR3: TGTGCCAGCAGCTTCTCTCTGGGGGGCTCTGGAAACACCATATATTTT. The full variable domain, in which reference TRBV5-4 and TRBJ1-3 provide the parts outside the CDR3, is ETGVTQSPTHLIKTRGQQVTLRCSSQSGHNTVSWYQQALGQGPQFIFQYYREEENGRGNFPPRFSGLQFPNYSSELNVNALELDDSALYLCASSFSLGGSGNTIYFGEGSWLTVV.

This clone was counted once. This sequence joins TRBV9 and TRBJ2-7; a possible D gene is TRBD2 (6 bases). CDR1 is SGDLS and CDR2 is YYNGEE in the germline V gene. The CDR3 spans 15 residues. Trimming took 2 bases from V and 0 from J, leaving 12 bases between them. The CDR3 DNA reads as TGTGCCAGCAGCGTGGGTAGCGGTAGCTCCTACGAGCAGTACTTC. This gives the protein CASSVGSGSSYEQYF.

The DNA for the CDR3 is TGCGCCAGCAGCTTGGGGGCGTTGGCAGACACTGAAGCTTTCTTT. Its translation: CASSLGALADTEAFF. V is TRBV5-1 and J is TRBJ1-1; D remains ambiguous. The CDR3 extends over 15 amino acids. Germline values: CDR1 SGHRS, CDR2 YFSETQ. Trimming took off 0 bases at V and 3 bases at J, with 12 bases between the two ends.

The rearrangement uses TRBV5-1 and TRBJ2-3, with TRBD2 matching over 10 bases. Germline CDR1 reads SGHRS; CDR2 reads YFSETQ. V trimming: 4 bases; J trimming: 1 base; junction bases outside the gene matches: 3. CDR3 length equals 15 residues. The CDR3 is CASSPGTSGTDTQYF. The CDR3 coding sequence is TGCGCCAGCAGCCCTGGGACTAGCGGCACAGATACGCAGTATTTT. Based on the CDR3 plus reference TRBV5-1 and TRBJ2-3, the full variable domain is KAGVTQTPRYLIKTRGQQVTLSCSPISGHRSVSWYQQTPGQGLQFLFEYFSETQRNKGNFPGRFSGRQFSNSRSEMNVSTLELGDSALYLCASSPGTSGTDTQYFGPGTRLTVL.

This rearrangement joins TRBV4-1 to TRBJ2-2; TRBD1 aligns across 7 bases. V trimming: 1 base; J trimming: 4 bases; junction bases outside the gene matches: 9. This CDR3 is 17 amino acids long. Germline CDR1 MGHRA, CDR2 YSYEKL. CDR3 sequence (DNA): TGCGCCAGCAGCCAAGCCCTAGACAGGGCTGGCACCGGGGAGCTGTTTTTT. Protein sequence: CASSQALDRAGTGELFF.

This chain joins TRBV11-3 and TRBJ2-2, with D perhaps TRBD2 (6 bases). The V end lost 1 base, the J end lost 5 bases, and 14 bases lay between the germline ends. Germline CDR1 SGHNT, CDR2 YENEEA. The CDR3 has 16 amino acids. In DNA, the CDR3 is TGTGCCAGCAGCTTAGGGGGGACTGGGGGAACCGGGGAGCTGTTTTTT. Translated: CASSLGGTGGTGELFF.

J is TRBJ2-3 and V is TRBV14, with D perhaps matching TRBD1 (5 bases). The CDR3 is made up of 15 amino acids. V was clipped by 0 bases and J by 4 bases, with 11 bases between them. The germline V gene has CDR1 SGHDN and CDR2 FVKESK. The CDR3, as DNA: TGTGCCAGCAGCCAAGATTGGCAGGGATCAGATACGCAGTATTTT. This sequence encodes CASSQDWQGSDTQYF.

The chain combines TRBV18 with TRBJ2-2, with 9 bases lining up with TRBD2. V shed 2 bases, J shed 5 bases, and the junction held 6 bases outside the gene matches. Germline V CDR1 and CDR2: KGHSH, LQKENI. The CDR3 totals 16 residues. Written as DNA, the CDR3 is TGTGCCAGCTCACCAGTAGCGGGAGCAAGGACCGGGGAGCTGTTTTTT. It is translated as CASSPVAGARTGELFF.

The chain links TRBV6-5 to TRBJ2-5; unclear D gene. Germline CDR1 reads MNHEY; CDR2 reads SVGAGI. V was clipped by 6 bases and J by 5 bases, with 7 bases between them. The CDR3 runs 11 residues. CDR3 bases: TGTGCCAGCAGCGTTTTGGAGACCCAGTACTTC. Its translation is CASSVLETQYF.

V gene TRBV6-2 or TRBV6-3 combines with J gene TRBJ1-2; TRBD1 aligns across 7 bases. Germline assignment: CDR1 MNHEY and CDR2 SVGEGT. With 5 bases clipped from V and 4 bases from J, the junction kept 4 bases outside the gene matches. The CDR3 runs 13 residues. The CDR3 coding sequence is TGTGCCAGCAGTATACAGGGGCCCTATGGCTACACCTTC. Translation gives CASSIQGPYGYTF.